The next 9 T cell receptor beta chains were all read from a single sample in a study of T-cell reconstitution after alpha-beta-depleted transplantation in children. Molecular barcoding with unique molecular identifiers was used for the TCRbeta library. From the PCR reads, TCRdb called clonotypes with MiXCR, one entry per CDR3 protein. The sample records approximately 980,000 distinct CDR3 sequences, roughly 29% being singletons. Sequenced here: PBMCs, mostly from graft donor cells, sampled 360 days after TCRalphabeta/CD19-depleted stem cell transplant. The receptors were sampled from a boy under three years old who had a stem cell transplant for SCID, so the T cells may come from the graft donor.

The rearrangement links TRBV12-3 or TRBV12-4 to TRBJ1-2; no reliable D call. Trimming took 4 bases from V and 4 from J, leaving 7 bases between them. CDR3 length: 12 residues. CDR3 nucleotide sequence: TGTGCCAGCAGTTCCGGGGTCTATGGCTACACCTTC. Translating gives CASSSGVYGYTF.

The chain couples TRBV28 to TRBJ1-1, with TRBD1 identical over 7 bases. Germline lookup yields CDR1 MDHEN and CDR2 SYDVKM. J gave up 4 bases and V 7 bases, and 12 bases lay outside the gene matches. The CDR3 runs 15 residues. CDR3 DNA sequence: TGTGCCAGCATTAATTACAGGGGCCGGGGCACTGAAGCTTTCTTT. Its translation is CASINYRGRGTEAFF.

The V and J genes are TRBV4-1 and TRBJ2-7; D is possibly TRBD2 (6 bases). V was pared by 1 base and J by 5 bases, with 18 bases between. The germline V gene has CDR1 MGHRA and CDR2 YSYEKL. CDR3 size: 16 residues. The DNA of the CDR3 is TGCGCCAGCAGCCAAGCCTTCCGGGGGTTCCTTAACGAGCAGTACTTC. Translated: CASSQAFRGFLNEQYF.

The chain links TRBV12-1 to TRBJ2-1. TRBV12-1 has pseudogene status. The CDR3 totals 15 residues. This chain's CDR3 is CASSPNRSSYNEQFF. The CDR3 nucleotides read TGTGCCAGCAGCCCAAACCGGAGCTCCTACAATGAGCAGTTCTTC.

This clonotype was found a few times. J is TRBJ2-7 and V is TRBV2; TRBD1 matches at 8 bases. CDR1 is SNHLY and CDR2 is FYNNEI in the germline V gene. V trimming: 5 bases; J trimming: 2 bases; junction bases outside the gene matches: 8. The CDR3 runs 15 residues. CDR3: CASSKGQALTYEQYF. Here the CDR3 DNA reads TGTGCCAGCAGTAAGGGACAGGCCTTAACCTACGAGCAGTACTTC. The whole variable domain, remainder taken from reference TRBV2 and TRBJ2-7, is EPEVTQTPSHQVTQMGQEVILRCVPISNHLYFYWYRQILGQKVEFLVSFYNNEISEKSEIFDDQFSVERPDGSNFTLKIRSTKLEDSAMYFCASSKGQALTYEQYFGPGTRLTVT.

This clonotype was picked up a small number of times. The chain joins TRBV13 to TRBJ2-3; 7 nucleotides agree with TRBD2. The V gene end was trimmed by 5 bases and the J gene end by 3 bases; junction bases not matched to a gene: 14. The CDR3 has 17 residues. The germline V gene has CDR1 PRHDT and CDR2 FYEKMQ (reference sequence). Here the CDR3 DNA reads TGTGCCAGCAGCCACCGGGCTAGCGGCCTCGGGACAGATACGCAGTATTTT. This codes for CASSHRASGLGTDTQYF.

In its sample, this clonotype was seen many times. Mismatch with germline at one junction end may stem from a read error. J is TRBJ2-7 and V is TRBV12-3 or TRBV12-4; weak D call: TRBD1 (6 bases). CDR3 length equals 12 residues. CDR3 sequence: CASSLSSAGADF. CDR3 in DNA: TGTGCCAGCAGTTTATCCTCGGCAGGGGCTGACTTC.

This clonotype has only a few counts. As DNA, the CDR3 is TGCGCCAGCAGCTCCCTAGGGGGGCCCGGGGAGCTGTTTTTT. It is translated as CASSSLGGPGELFF. V is TRBV5-1 and J is TRBJ2-2, with D perhaps assigned TRBD1 or TRBD2 (6 bases each). CDR1 is SGHRS and CDR2 is YFSETQ in the germline V gene. The V gene lost 3 bases and the J gene lost 6 bases, with 12 bases spanning the gap. CDR3 size: 14 residues.

In its sample, this clonotype was seen a few times. This sequence joins TRBV15 and TRBJ2-7; D call uncertain. Germline values: CDR1 LNHNV, CDR2 YYDKDF (reference sequence). The CDR3 is 13 residues long. V was pared by 0 bases and J by 6 bases, with 9 bases between. CDR3 in DNA: TGTGCCACCAGCAGAGATCAACTGGGCGAGCAGTACTTC. Its translation: CATSRDQLGEQYF.